One sample yielded the 21 T cell receptor beta chains listed below, sequenced in a study of response to subunit inactivated influenza vaccine. Using its own MiXCR run on the RT-PCR reads, TCRdb lists one record per CDR3 protein. The sample includes 530,000 or so distinct CDR3 sequences, 14% of them seen just once. Sequencing used PBMCs from blood, obtained about 11 days after vaccination. These receptors were collected from a man over 45 who received an inactivated influenza vaccine.

This clonotype was detected only a few times. This chain uses TRBV4-1 with TRBJ2-3; TRBD2 is a possible D gene (5 bases). Trimming removed 3 bases from V and 2 bases from J, with 15 bases in between. Germline V gene data show CDR1 as MGHRA and CDR2 as YSYEKL. The CDR3 is 16 amino acids. Here the CDR3 reads CASSQEDRAVTDTQYF. The CDR3 coding sequence is TGCGCCAGCAGCCAGGAGGACCGCGCGGTCACAGATACGCAGTATTTT.

This clonotype occurred a few times. The rearrangement uses TRBV20-1 and TRBJ2-7; TRBD2 matches 7 bases. Germline CDR1 reads DFQATT; CDR2 reads SNEGSKA (reference sequence). This CDR3 comprises 13 residues. V was clipped by 5 bases and J by 2 bases; unmatched bases: 6. The CDR3 sequence is CSASGTNTYEQYF. CDR3 in DNA: TGCAGTGCTTCCGGGACTAATACCTACGAGCAGTACTTC.

The J gene is TRBJ2-1, the V gene TRBV12-3 or TRBV12-4; 7 nucleotides align to TRBD2. This CDR3 spans 14 amino acids. With V trimmed by 3 bases and J by 7 bases, 6 bases remained unmatched. The CDR3 here is CASSFGGRGNEQFF. The CDR3 region has the DNA TGTGCCAGCAGTTTCGGCGGGAGAGGGAATGAGCAGTTCTTC.

The V call is TRBV7-2, the J call TRBJ1-3, with D possibly matching TRBD1 (5 bases). Germline values: CDR1 SGHTA, CDR2 FQGNSA. Trimming took 8 bases from V and 0 from J, leaving 11 bases between them. The CDR3 has 14 residues. CDR3 sequence (DNA): TGTGCCAGCGATGGGGGGGTCTCTGGAAACACCATATATTTT. Its protein product is CASDGGVSGNTIYF.

The genes are TRBV11-2 and TRBJ2-7; 9 positions agree with TRBD1. Germline V gene sequence: CDR1 SGHAT, CDR2 FQNNGV. J was trimmed by 6 bases and V by 7 bases; bases with no gene match: 10. CDR3 size: 14 residues. CDR3 bases: TGTGCCAGCACCCCGGGACAGGGATCCCTCGAGCAGTACTTC. Translation: CASTPGQGSLEQYF.

J is TRBJ2-7 and V is TRBV5-1, with D possibly being TRBD2 (6 bases). Germline V lookup: CDR1 SGHRS, CDR2 YFSETQ. V lost 1 base to trimming and J lost 0 bases, with 26 bases between them. The CDR3 spans 20 residues. As DNA, the CDR3 is TGCGCCAGCAGCTTGACCTCCAGACGGAGCGGGCTGATGAGCTCCTACGAGCAGTACTTC. Translation: CASSLTSRRSGLMSSYEQYF.

This clonotype was counted ten times or more. The chain has TRBV7-9 and TRBJ1-1; a possible D gene is TRBD1 (5 bases). Trimming stripped 3 bases from V and 5 bases from J, with 13 bases between. In germline, CDR1 is SEHNR, CDR2 FQNEAQ (reference sequence). This CDR3 spans 14 amino acids. CDR3 DNA sequence: TGTGCCAGCAGCTTGGGCAGGGTGGGGACTGAAGCTTTCTTT. Protein: CASSLGRVGTEAFF.

The gene calls are TRBV28 and TRBJ2-5; 8 bases are shared with TRBD1. The V and J ends lost 4 bases and 3 bases, in that order; junction bases with no gene match: 13. CDR1 and CDR2 (germline): MDHEN, SYDVKM. The CDR3 consists of 17 residues. CDR3 amino acids: CASSSRGRGGAEETQYF. DNA for the CDR3: TGTGCCAGCAGTTCCAGGGGGCGAGGAGGTGCGGAAGAGACCCAGTACTTC.

The rearrangement uses TRBV10-3 and TRBJ2-7; either TRBD1 or TRBD2 may fit D (6 bases each). The germline V and J ends were trimmed by 2 bases and 5 bases, with 16 bases remaining between them. The CDR3 has 15 amino acids. The germline V gene has CDR1 ENHRY and CDR2 SYGVKD. In DNA, the CDR3 is TGTGCCATCAGTGAGGGGGGGCGATTATCCGACGAGCAGTACTTC. Residues: CAISEGGRLSDEQYF.

A few counts support this clonotype. The chain combines TRBV28 with TRBJ1-1; TRBD1 matches 7 bases. J lost 7 bases, V lost 6 bases, and 5 bases had no gene match. Germline lookup yields CDR1 MDHEN and CDR2 SYDVKM. The CDR3 is 12 residues long. CDR3 nucleotide sequence: TGTGCCAGCAGGAGGGGGCATCTTGAAGCTTTCTTT. It encodes CASRRGHLEAFF.

The chain links TRBV7-3 to TRBJ2-5; TRBD1 matches at 7 bases. This CDR3 has 16 amino acids. Trimming took 5 bases from V and 2 from J; bases not matched to a gene: 11. Looked up from germline, CDR1 is SGHTA and CDR2 is FQGTGA. CDR3 nucleotide sequence: TGTGCCAGCAGCCTATGGACAGGTGTGCGTCAAGAGACCCAGTACTTC. Protein product: CASSLWTGVRQETQYF.

This clonotype was seen at least ten times. The J gene is TRBJ2-1, the V gene TRBV12-3 or TRBV12-4; TRBD2 might be the D (6 bases). This CDR3 comprises 14 residues. The V end was cut by 7 bases, the J end by 6 bases, with 16 bases between. DNA of the CDR3: TGTGCCAGCAACTTAGCGGATCCCCGCAATGAGCAGTTCTTC. As protein: CASNLADPRNEQFF.

The sample holds a few counts of this clonotype. In DNA form, the CDR3 reads TGCGCCAGCAGCCAAGGACTAGCGGGGAATGAGCAGTTCTTC. Translating gives CASSQGLAGNEQFF. The J gene is TRBJ2-1, the V gene TRBV4-1; the match to TRBD2 covers 11 bases. CDR1 MGHRA and CDR2 YSYEKL come from the germline V gene. The CDR3 is 14 amino acids. Losses at the gene ends were 1 base for V and 7 bases for J; bases not matched to a gene: 0.

The chain links TRBV27 to TRBJ2-3; possibly TRBD2 for D (5 bases). The CDR3 covers 13 residues. Germline-derived CDR1 and CDR2 are MNHEY and SMNVEV (reference sequence). V lost 8 bases and J 2 bases, leaving 11 bases between the germline ends. CDR3 sequence (DNA): TGTGCCAGCCGGGGAATAAACACAGATACGCAGTATTTT. Its translation is CASRGINTDTQYF.

The chain carries TRBV4-3 and TRBJ2-7, with D possibly being TRBD1 (5 bases). CDR1 is LGHNA, CDR2 YSLEER, per germline. The CDR3 extends over 15 amino acids. V shed 1 base and J shed 5 bases, with 15 bases lying between them. The CDR3 region is CASSQVTGTLDEQYF. The DNA of the CDR3 is TGCGCCAGCAGCCAAGTTACAGGTACCCTGGACGAGCAGTACTTC.

This clonotype appeared a few times. V and J are TRBV5-6 and TRBJ1-3, with D maybe TRBD1 (5 bases). The V gene's germline CDR1 is SGHDT and CDR2 YYEEEE. With 3 bases removed from V and 4 bases from J, the gap between germline ends came to 17 bases. The CDR3 covers 16 residues. CDR3 in amino acids: CASSSTGTAIGNTIYF. The CDR3 bases are TGTGCCAGCAGCTCGACCGGGACGGCAATCGGAAACACCATATATTTT.

In its sample, this clonotype was seen many times. The V call is TRBV6-5, the J call TRBJ1-1, with D uncertain. Germline CDR1 is MNHEY and CDR2 is SVGAGI. CDR3 length: 14 amino acids. V lost 2 bases to trimming and J lost 1 base, with 8 bases between them. The CDR3 coding sequence is TGTGCCAGCAGTTACAGCGGTGGGAACACTGAAGCTTTCTTT. Translated: CASSYSGGNTEAFF.

This clonotype was detected a few times. The conserved phenylalanine or tryptophan normally closing the CDR3 is absent here, so this likely arose from a read error. The chain joins TRBV19 to TRBJ1-4; the D is unclear. The CDR3 consists of 14 residues. Germline V gives CDR1 LNHDA, CDR2 SQIVND (reference sequence). Trimming removed 2 bases from V and 6 bases from J, with 10 bases in between. The CDR3 loop is CASSITAGDEKLFL. Written as DNA, the CDR3 is TGTGCCAGTAGTATAACCGCCGGGGATGAAAAACTGTTTCTT.

This clonotype was seen a few times. Here the CDR3 DNA reads TGCGCCAGCAGCCGGCAGGGAGACACTGAAGCTTTCTTT. This sequence encodes CASSRQGDTEAFF. The V gene is TRBV4-1, the J gene TRBJ1-1, with D perhaps matching TRBD1 (5 bases). With 4 bases removed from V and 3 bases from J, the gap between germline ends came to 9 bases. This CDR3 region has 13 residues. Germline CDR1 reads MGHRA; CDR2 reads YSYEKL.

This chain uses TRBV20-1 with TRBJ1-1, with D possibly TRBD1 on 6 matching bases. The CDR3 is 12 amino acids. Trimming shortened V by 0 bases and J by 9 bases, and 11 bases separated the two germline ends. The germline CDR1 and CDR2 sequences are DFQATT and SNEGSKA (reference sequence). CDR3 bases: TGCAGTGCTAGAGATTGGGACAAAAAAGCTTTCTTT. Residues: CSARDWDKKAFF.

This clonotype occurred a few times. The gene calls are TRBV18 and TRBJ2-2, with D hard to call. CDR3 length equals 16 residues. Between the trimmed V and J ends, which lost 3 bases and 0 bases, there was a span of 11 bases. The germline CDR1 and CDR2 sequences are KGHSH and LQKENI. In nucleotides, the CDR3 is TGTGCCAGCTCACCCGTTTCCCACGCGAACACCGGGGAGCTGTTTTTT. This translates into CASSPVSHANTGELFF.